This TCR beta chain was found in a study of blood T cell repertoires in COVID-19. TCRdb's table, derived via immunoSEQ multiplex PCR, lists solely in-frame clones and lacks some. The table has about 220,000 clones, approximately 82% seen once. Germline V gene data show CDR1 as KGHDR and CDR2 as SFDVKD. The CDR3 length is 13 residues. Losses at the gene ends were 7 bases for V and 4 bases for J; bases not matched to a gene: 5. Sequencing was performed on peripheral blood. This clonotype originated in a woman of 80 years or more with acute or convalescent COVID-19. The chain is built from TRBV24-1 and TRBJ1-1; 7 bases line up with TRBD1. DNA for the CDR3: TGTGCCACCAGGGGGAGGACAGGCACTGAAGCTTTCTTT. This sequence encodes CATRGRTGTEAFF.